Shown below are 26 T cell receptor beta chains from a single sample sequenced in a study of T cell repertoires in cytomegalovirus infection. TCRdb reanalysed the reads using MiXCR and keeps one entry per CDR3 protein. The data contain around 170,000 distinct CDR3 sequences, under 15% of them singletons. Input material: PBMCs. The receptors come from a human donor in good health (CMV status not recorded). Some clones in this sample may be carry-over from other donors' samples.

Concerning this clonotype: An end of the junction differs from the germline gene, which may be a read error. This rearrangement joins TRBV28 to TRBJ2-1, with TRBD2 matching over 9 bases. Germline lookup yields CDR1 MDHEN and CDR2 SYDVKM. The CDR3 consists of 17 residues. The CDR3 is CDSSLPLAGFHYNEQFF. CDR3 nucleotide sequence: TGTGACAGCAGCCTACCGCTAGCGGGATTTCATTACAATGAGCAGTTCTTC. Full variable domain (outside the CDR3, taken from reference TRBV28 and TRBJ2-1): DVKVTQSSRYLVKRTGEKVFLECVQDMDHENMFWYRQDPGLGLRLIYFSYDVKMKEKGDIPEGYSVSREKKERFSLILESASTNQTSMYLCDSSLPLAGFHYNEQFFGPGTRLTVL.

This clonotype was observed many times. The CDR3 here is CASSLNTGASHEQFF. CDR3 DNA: TGTGCCAGCAGCTTAAATACAGGGGCGTCGCATGAGCAGTTCTTC. The chain links TRBV7-6 to TRBJ2-1; 7 bases are shared with TRBD1. The CDR3 runs 15 residues. V trimming: 2 bases; J trimming: 8 bases; junction bases outside the gene matches: 9. Germline values: CDR1 SGHVS, CDR2 FNYEAQ.

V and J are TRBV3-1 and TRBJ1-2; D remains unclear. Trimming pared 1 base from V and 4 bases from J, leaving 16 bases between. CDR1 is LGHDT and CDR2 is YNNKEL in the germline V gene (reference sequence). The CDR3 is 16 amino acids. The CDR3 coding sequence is TGTGCCAGCAGCCAAGGGGTTCCGGGATACCTCTATGGCTACACCTTC. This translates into CASSQGVPGYLYGYTF. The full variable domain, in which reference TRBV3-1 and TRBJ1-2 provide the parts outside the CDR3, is DTAVSQTPKYLVTQMGNDKSIKCEQNLGHDTMYWYKQDSKKFLKIMFSYNNKELIINETVPNRFSPKSPDKAHLNLHINSLELGDSAVYFCASSQGVPGYLYGYTFGSGTRLTVV.

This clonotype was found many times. CDR3 coding DNA: TGTGCCAGCAGCTTGGGGGTGATGAGGTCTTCACCCCTCCACTTT. It specifies CASSLGVMRSSPLHF. The rearrangement joins TRBV7-2 to TRBJ1-6; D may be TRBD1 (5 bases). Germline V gene lookup returns CDR1 SGHTA and CDR2 FQGNSA. The CDR3 runs to 15 residues. V gave up 3 bases and J gave up 9 bases, with 15 bases separating them.

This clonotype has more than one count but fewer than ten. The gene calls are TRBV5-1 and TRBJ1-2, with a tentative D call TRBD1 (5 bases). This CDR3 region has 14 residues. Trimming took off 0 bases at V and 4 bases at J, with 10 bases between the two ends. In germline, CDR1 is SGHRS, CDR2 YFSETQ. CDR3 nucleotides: TGCGCCAGCAGCTTGGGACAGAGCTCCTATGGCTACACCTTC. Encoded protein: CASSLGQSSYGYTF.

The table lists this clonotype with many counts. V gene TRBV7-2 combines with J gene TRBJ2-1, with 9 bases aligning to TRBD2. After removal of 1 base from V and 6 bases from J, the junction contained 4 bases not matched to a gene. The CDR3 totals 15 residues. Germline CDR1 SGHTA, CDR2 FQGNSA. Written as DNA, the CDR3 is TGTGCCAGCAGCTTAGGCCCAGCGGGAGGCAATGAGCAGTTCTTC. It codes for CASSLGPAGGNEQFF.

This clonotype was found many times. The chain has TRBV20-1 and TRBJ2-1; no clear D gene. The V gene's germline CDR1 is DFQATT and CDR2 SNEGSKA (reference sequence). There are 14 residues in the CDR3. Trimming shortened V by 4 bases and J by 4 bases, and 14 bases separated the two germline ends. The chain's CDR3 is CSANGPHKYNEQFF. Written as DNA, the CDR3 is TGCAGTGCTAATGGCCCACACAAATACAATGAGCAGTTCTTC.

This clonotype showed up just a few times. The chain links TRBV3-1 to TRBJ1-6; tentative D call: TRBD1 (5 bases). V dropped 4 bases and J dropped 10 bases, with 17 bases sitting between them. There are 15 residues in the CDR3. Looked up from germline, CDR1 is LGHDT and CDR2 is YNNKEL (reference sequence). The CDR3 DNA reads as TGTGCCAGCAGCCCGACCGGGACCTCCAACTCACCCCTCCACTTT. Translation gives CASSPTGTSNSPLHF. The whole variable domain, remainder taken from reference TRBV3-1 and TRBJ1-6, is DTAVSQTPKYLVTQMGNDKSIKCEQNLGHDTMYWYKQDSKKFLKIMFSYNNKELIINETVPNRFSPKSPDKAHLNLHINSLELGDSAVYFCASSPTGTSNSPLHFGNGTRLTVT.

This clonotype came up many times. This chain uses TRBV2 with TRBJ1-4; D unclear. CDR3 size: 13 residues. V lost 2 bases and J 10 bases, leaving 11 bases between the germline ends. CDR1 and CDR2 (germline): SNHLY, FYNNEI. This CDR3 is CASSESLGGKLFF. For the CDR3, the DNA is TGTGCCAGCAGTGAAAGCCTAGGAGGAAAACTGTTTTTT.

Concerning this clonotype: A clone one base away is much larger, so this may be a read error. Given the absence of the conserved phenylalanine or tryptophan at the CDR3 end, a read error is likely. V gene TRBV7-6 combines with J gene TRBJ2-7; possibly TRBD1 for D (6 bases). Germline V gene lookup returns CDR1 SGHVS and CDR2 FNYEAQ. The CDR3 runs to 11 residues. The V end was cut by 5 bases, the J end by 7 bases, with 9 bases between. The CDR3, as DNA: TGTGCCAGCAGCACCCAGGGGGAGCAGTACTCC. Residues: CASSTQGEQYS.

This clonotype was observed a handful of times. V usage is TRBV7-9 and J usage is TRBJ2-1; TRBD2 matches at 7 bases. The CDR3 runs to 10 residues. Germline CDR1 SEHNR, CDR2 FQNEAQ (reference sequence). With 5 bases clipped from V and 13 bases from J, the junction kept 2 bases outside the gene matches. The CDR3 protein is CASSGGGQFF. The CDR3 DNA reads TGTGCCAGCAGCGGGGGGGGACAGTTCTTC.

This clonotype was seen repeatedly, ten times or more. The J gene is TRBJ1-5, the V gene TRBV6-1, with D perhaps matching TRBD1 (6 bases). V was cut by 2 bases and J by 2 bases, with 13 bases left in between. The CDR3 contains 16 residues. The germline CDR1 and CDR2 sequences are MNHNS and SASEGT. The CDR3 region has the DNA TGTGCCAGCAGTGAAAGTTACAGGGTCGGCAATCAGCCCCAGCATTTT. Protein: CASSESYRVGNQPQHF.

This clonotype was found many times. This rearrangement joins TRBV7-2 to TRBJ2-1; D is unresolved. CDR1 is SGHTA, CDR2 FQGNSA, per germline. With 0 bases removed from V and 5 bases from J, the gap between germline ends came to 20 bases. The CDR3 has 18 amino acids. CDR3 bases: TGTGCCAGCAGCTTAGCACCAGCGACGGTTTTACCAAACAATGAGCAGTTCTTC. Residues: CASSLAPATVLPNNEQFF.

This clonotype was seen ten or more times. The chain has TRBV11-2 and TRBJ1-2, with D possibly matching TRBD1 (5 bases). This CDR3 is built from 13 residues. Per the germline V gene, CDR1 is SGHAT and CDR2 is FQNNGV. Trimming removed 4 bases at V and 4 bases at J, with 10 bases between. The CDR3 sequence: CASSSGGSYGYTF. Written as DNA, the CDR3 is TGTGCCAGCAGCTCGGGGGGGAGCTATGGCTACACCTTC.

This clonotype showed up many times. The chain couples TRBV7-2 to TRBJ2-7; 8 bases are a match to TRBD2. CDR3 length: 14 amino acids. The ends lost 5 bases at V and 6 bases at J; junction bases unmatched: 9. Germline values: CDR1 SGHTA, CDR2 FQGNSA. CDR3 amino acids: CASSRGGLVSEQYF. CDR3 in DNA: TGTGCCAGCAGCCGAGGGGGACTAGTGAGCGAGCAGTACTTC.

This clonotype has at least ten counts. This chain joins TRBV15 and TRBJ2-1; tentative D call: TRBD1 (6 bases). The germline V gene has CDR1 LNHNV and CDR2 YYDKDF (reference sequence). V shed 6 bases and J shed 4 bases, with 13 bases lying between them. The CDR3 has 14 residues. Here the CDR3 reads CATRTNDRYNEQFF. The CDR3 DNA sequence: TGTGCCACCAGAACCAACGACAGGTACAATGAGCAGTTCTTC.

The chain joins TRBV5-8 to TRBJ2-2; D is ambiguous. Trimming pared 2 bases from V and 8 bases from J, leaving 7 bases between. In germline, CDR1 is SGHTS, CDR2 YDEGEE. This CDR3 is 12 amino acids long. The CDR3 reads CASSFSRGELFF. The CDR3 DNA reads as TGTGCCAGCAGCTTTAGCCGGGGGGAGCTGTTTTTT.

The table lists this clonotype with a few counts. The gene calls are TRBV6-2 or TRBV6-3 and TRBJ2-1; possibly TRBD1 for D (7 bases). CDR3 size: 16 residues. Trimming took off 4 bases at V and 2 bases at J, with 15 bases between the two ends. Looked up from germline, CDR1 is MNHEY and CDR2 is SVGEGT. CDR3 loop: CASSFRGVPPYNEQFF. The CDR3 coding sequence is TGTGCCAGCAGTTTCAGGGGGGTGCCACCCTACAATGAGCAGTTCTTC.

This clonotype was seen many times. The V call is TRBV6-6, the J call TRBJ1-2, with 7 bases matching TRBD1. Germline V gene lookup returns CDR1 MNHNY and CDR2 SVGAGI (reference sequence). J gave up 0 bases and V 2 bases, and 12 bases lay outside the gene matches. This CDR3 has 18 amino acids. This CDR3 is CASSYPWDSQPSNYGYTF. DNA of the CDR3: TGTGCCAGCAGTTACCCTTGGGACAGCCAGCCTTCTAACTATGGCTACACCTTC.

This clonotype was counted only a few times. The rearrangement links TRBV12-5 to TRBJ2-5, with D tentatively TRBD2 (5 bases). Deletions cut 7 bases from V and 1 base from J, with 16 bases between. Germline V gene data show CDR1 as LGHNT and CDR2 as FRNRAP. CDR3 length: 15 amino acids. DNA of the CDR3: TGTGCTAGTGCCGAAATAGCGCCGCGCCAAGAGACCCAGTACTTC. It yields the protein CASAEIAPRQETQYF.

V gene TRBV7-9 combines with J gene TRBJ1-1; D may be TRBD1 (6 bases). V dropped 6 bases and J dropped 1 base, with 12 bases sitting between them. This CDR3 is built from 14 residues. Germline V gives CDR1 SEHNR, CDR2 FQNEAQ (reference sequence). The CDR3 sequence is CASRAEGENTEAFF. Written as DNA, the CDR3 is TGTGCCAGCAGGGCCGAGGGGGAGAACACTGAAGCTTTCTTT.

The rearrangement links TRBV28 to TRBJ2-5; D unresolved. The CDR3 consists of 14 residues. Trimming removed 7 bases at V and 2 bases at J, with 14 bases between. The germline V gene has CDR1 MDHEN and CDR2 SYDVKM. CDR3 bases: TGTGCCAGCACTCAATGGGCAGTTCAAGAGACCCAGTACTTC. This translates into CASTQWAVQETQYF.

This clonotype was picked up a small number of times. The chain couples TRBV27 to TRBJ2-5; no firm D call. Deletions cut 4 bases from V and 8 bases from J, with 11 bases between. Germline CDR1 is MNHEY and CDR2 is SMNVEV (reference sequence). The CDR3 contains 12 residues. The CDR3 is CASSSTSSTQYF. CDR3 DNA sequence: TGTGCCAGCAGTTCCACCTCGAGTACCCAGTACTTC.

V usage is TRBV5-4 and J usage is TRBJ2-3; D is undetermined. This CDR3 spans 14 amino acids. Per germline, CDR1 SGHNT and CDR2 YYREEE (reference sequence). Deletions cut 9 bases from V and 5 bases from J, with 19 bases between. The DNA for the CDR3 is TGTGCCATTCCCTCCCTCGCAGGCGGAGATACGCAGTATTTT. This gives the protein CAIPSLAGGDTQYF.

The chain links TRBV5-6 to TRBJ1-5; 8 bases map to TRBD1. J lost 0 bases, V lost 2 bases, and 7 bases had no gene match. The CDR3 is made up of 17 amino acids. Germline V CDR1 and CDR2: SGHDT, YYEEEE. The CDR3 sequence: CASSLGQGANSNQPQHF. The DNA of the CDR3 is TGTGCCAGCAGCTTAGGTCAGGGGGCTAATAGCAATCAGCCCCAGCATTTT.

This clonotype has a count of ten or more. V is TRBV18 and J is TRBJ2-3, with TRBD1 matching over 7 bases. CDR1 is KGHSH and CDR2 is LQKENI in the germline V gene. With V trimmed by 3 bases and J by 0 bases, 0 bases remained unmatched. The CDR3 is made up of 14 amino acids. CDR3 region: CASSPTGSTDTQYF. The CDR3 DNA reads TGTGCCAGCTCACCGACAGGGAGCACAGATACGCAGTATTTT.